The 2 T cell receptor beta chains reported below all come from one sample, sequenced in a study of early T cells in non-severe SARS-CoV-2 infection. TCRdb re-analysed the 5' RACE reads in MiXCR, keeping a single row per CDR3 protein. There are more than 70,000 distinct CDR3 sequences in the sample; about 10% occur only once, and 12% lies in the top ten. Sample: whole blood, taken at baseline. All receptors derive from an adult who was a healthcare worker with PCR-confirmed SARS-CoV-2 infection or an uninfected control (not recorded which).

The chain recombines TRBV4-1 with TRBJ2-1, with D tentatively TRBD1 or TRBD2 (5 bases each). Germline CDR1 MGHRA, CDR2 YSYEKL. Trimming stripped 3 bases from V and 2 bases from J, with 8 bases between. This CDR3 comprises 14 residues. CDR3 nucleotides: TGCGCCAGCAGCCACCCGGGGCCCTACAATGAGCAGTTCTTC. This encodes CASSHPGPYNEQFF.

There are a few counts of this clonotype. The chain uses TRBV10-3 and TRBJ1-5, with D possibly matching TRBD1 (6 bases). CDR3 length: 13 residues. Germline assignment: CDR1 ENHRY and CDR2 SYGVKD. With 6 bases removed from V and 3 bases from J, the gap between germline ends came to 9 bases. CDR3 sequence (DNA): TGTGCCATCAGCGGGGGCCCCAATCAGCCCCAGCATTTT. Its protein product is CAISGGPNQPQHF.